This TCR beta chain was sequenced in a study of T cell responses to AZD1222 COVID-19 vaccine. Study-wide points: Regions 160-218 and 743-854 dominated among vaccine-associated CD4 TCRs spanning spike. Baseline seropositives among AZD1222 recipients totaled only 6 or 7.

Clones were read by immunoSEQ multiplex PCR, and TCRdb kept only the in-frame ones, dropping some. Of 65,000 to 80,000 clones in the sample, around 90% were seen once. Germline V gives CDR1 SEHNR, CDR2 FQNEAQ (reference sequence). V was trimmed by 6 bases and J by 5 bases, leaving 16 bases between them. This CDR3 is 15 amino acids long. Worth noting for this clone: The antigen is not known.

The receptor was isolated from an adult who received the MenACWY meningococcal vaccine as a control. The genes are TRBV7-9 and TRBJ1-4; weak D call: TRBD1 (6 bases). The sequencing here drew on peripheral blood, taken 28 days after the second dose of the MenACWY control vaccine. The CDR3 DNA follows: TGTGCCAGCAGGGCCTCGACAGGAGAGAATGAAAAACTGTTTTTT. It encodes CASRASTGENEKLFF. Full variable domain (rest looked up from reference TRBV7-9 and TRBJ1-4): DTGVSQNPRHKITKRGQNVTFRCDPISEHNRLYWYRQTLGQGPEFLTYFQNEAQLEKSRLLSDRFSAERPKGSFSTLEIQRTEQGDSAMYLCASRASTGENEKLFFGSGTQLSVL.